These T cell receptor beta chains were read from a single sample in a study of blood T cell repertoires in COVID-19. Method: immunoSEQ multiplex PCR; TCRdb's copy keeps in-frame clones and lacks some. The profile shows a few hundred thousand clones, roughly 88% of them singletons. Input material: peripheral blood. These receptors were collected from a woman aged 50 to 60 with active or convalescent COVID-19. Each CDR3 is given with its conserved first and last residue. Clone size is shown for a subset of rows, as once, few, many or a class of expanded clone.

V	size	CDR3
TRBV15	.	CATSREGVRGYEQYF
TRBV10-1	.	CASSVPRGTGGRNTEAFF
TRBV25-1	.	CASRPHPGQGTYEQYF
TRBV5-4	.	CASSLGQGLNEQYF
TRBV19	.	CASSISGSSYNEQFF
TRBV28	.	CASSTPRGPNYGYTF
TRBV4-3	.	CASSQYYGGANYGYTF
TRBV7-9	.	CASSLGVADLVGNEQFF
TRBV6-2/TRBV6-3	few	CASSHLGQGRSTNQPQHF
TRBV5-1	.	CASSLDGWAQEKLFF
TRBV19	.	CASSIGTRGNEQFF
TRBV5-1	.	CASRSNRENTEAFF
TRBV7-6	.	CASSLARLAGSSYNEQFF
TRBV2	few	CASSDTGGNYGYTF
TRBV12-3/TRBV12-4	.	CASRPGQGDAFF
TRBV29-1	.	CSVPSLAGGLTNTGELFF
TRBV7-2	.	CASSVRSEQYF
TRBV6-5	.	CASSDRQGGNSPLHF
TRBV7-9	.	CASSLTGQGNSPLHF
TRBV4-3	few	CASSQDAQVITYEQYF
TRBV2	.	CASSVKAGGETQYF
TRBV7-2	.	CASSLPTGSYEQYF
TRBV6-5	.	CASSLGLNTEAFF
TRBV6-5	.	CASSYSNPGRGGELFF
TRBV7-8	.	CASSSGTSGSLRETQYF
TRBV28	.	CASINREGGTEAFF
TRBV5-1	.	CASSLNSGTGKETQYF
TRBV7-8	.	CASSHNDRVGYTF
TRBV19	.	CASSIAGGASSYEQYF
TRBV7-2	.	CASTPRAGETQYF
TRBV19	once	CASSMGHVRRQPQHF
TRBV19	.	CASSKETGGTGELFF
TRBV7-9	.	CASSLRTDRARETQYF
TRBV4-2	.	CASSPRTGALEEEQYF
TRBV19	once	CASSSGLSVSEQYF
TRBV7-9	.	CASSLHLESPTDTIYF
TRBV7-2	.	CASSSASNQPQHF
TRBV4-2	.	CASSQDWGSDPPLHF
TRBV30	.	CAFDGTSVNEQFF